Below, 23 T cell receptor beta chains from the same sample are listed, as sequenced in a study of radiotherapy plus CTLA-4 blockade in lung cancer listed by TCRdb under 2018. Preparation of the library involved the immunoSEQ multiplex PCR assay. TCRdb provides this immuneACCESS table in a form limited to in-frame rearrangements. Some clones are lacking; in checked studies, under half of them reflect an unresolved V gene, and why the rest are absent is not known. The sample table records about 56,000 clones; roughly 80% of these occur just once. Jointly, the top ten make up approximately 16% of the sample. The source material was peripheral blood, sampled from a patient treated with radiotherapy plus ipilimumab. The receptors originated from a human donor with non-small cell lung cancer who had a complete response to radiotherapy plus ipilimumab.

This chain joins TRBV6-1 and TRBJ2-7; TRBD1 matches 7 bases. This CDR3 comprises 17 residues. Germline V lookup: CDR1 MNHNS, CDR2 SASEGT. Losses at the gene ends were 4 bases for V and 4 bases for J; bases not matched to a gene: 16. CDR3: CASSVLPVTGAAYEQYV. The CDR3 nucleotides read TGTGCCAGCAGTGTCCTCCCTGTAACAGGGGCAGCGTACGAGCAGTACGTC.

A remark on this clone: An end of the junction does not agree with germline; a read error may underlie this. The V gene is TRBV7-7, the J gene TRBJ1-1; D call uncertain. Germline-derived CDR1 and CDR2 are SSHAT and FNYEAQ (reference sequence). The CDR3 contains 13 residues. CDR3 DNA: TGTGCTAGCAGCCCCTCCCTTTACACTGAAGCTTTCTTT. Amino acids: CASSPSLYTEAFF.

This clone was observed a single time. V gene TRBV5-1 combines with J gene TRBJ1-2; D is ambiguous. The germline V and J ends were trimmed by 2 bases and 8 bases, with 13 bases remaining between them. CDR3 size: 13 residues. Per germline, CDR1 SGHRS and CDR2 YFSETQ. The CDR3 nucleotides read TGCGCCAGCAGCTTTACGAGAACTATGGGCTACACCTTC. It translates to CASSFTRTMGYTF.

V usage is TRBV5-6 and J usage is TRBJ2-7, with D possibly matching TRBD1 (5 bases). Trimming cost V 0 bases and J 2 bases, with 15 bases left between them. This CDR3 contains 16 residues. The germline CDR1 and CDR2 sequences are SGHDT and YYEEEE. CDR3 residues: CASSLASAGIAYEQYF. The CDR3 nucleotides are TGTGCCAGCAGCTTGGCCTCGGCAGGGATAGCCTACGAGCAGTACTTC.

The rearrangement links TRBV6-1 to TRBJ1-1; TRBD1 might be the D (6 bases). The V end lost 6 bases, the J end lost 0 bases, and 14 bases lay between the germline ends. This CDR3 is built from 15 residues. Per the germline V gene, CDR1 is MNHNS and CDR2 is SASEGT. The CDR3 sequence is CASSLQGRMNTEAFF. The CDR3 bases are TGTGCCAGCAGCTTACAGGGTAGGATGAACACTGAAGCTTTCTTT.

This CDR3 is CASLRQGYGYTF. In nucleotides, the CDR3 is TGTGCCAGCTTAAGACAGGGGTATGGCTACACCTTC. The genes are TRBV18 and TRBJ1-2, with TRBD1 matching 8 bases. The CDR3 sequence is 12 residues long. The V gene's germline CDR1 is KGHSH and CDR2 LQKENI. V trimming: 7 bases; J trimming: 5 bases; junction bases outside the gene matches: 3.

In its sample, this clone was seen a few times. The chain employs TRBV2 and TRBJ2-3, with TRBD1 matching over 8 bases. After removal of 0 bases from V and 2 bases from J, the junction contained 4 bases not matched to a gene. CDR3 size: 16 residues. Per germline, CDR1 SNHLY and CDR2 FYNNEI. The CDR3 spells CASSEARTGITDTQYF. The CDR3 bases are TGTGCCAGCAGTGAAGCTAGGACAGGGATCACAGATACGCAGTATTTT.

The chain recombines TRBV4-1 with TRBJ1-2; D is uncertain. Trimming removed 0 bases at V and 0 bases at J, with 14 bases between. The CDR3 length is 17 residues. Germline V gives CDR1 MGHRA, CDR2 YSYEKL. CDR3 DNA: TGCGCCAGCAGCCAAGAAGGCGGCGTCCGAACTAACTATGGCTACACCTTC. Translated: CASSQEGGVRTNYGYTF.

The chain joins TRBV5-1 to TRBJ2-5; a weak D match, TRBD2 (6 bases). CDR1 and CDR2 (germline): SGHRS, YFSETQ. There are 15 residues in the CDR3. V was trimmed by 3 bases and J by 2 bases, leaving 14 bases between them. CDR3 sequence (DNA): TGCGCCAGCAGCTCCGCCGGGACTGAACAAGAGACCCAGTACTTC. It specifies CASSSAGTEQETQYF.

The chain joins TRBV21-1 to TRBJ1-3. TRBV21-1 constitutes a pseudogene. There are 19 residues in the CDR3. The CDR3: CASNIYHGEPGSSGNTIYF. As DNA, the CDR3 is TGTGCCAGCAACATTTACCACGGGGAACCCGGGTCATCGGGAAACACCATATATTTT.

The V gene is TRBV5-1, the J gene TRBJ2-2, with 7 bases matching TRBD1. V lost 4 bases and J lost 9; bases outside the gene matches: 15. CDR3 length: 16 amino acids. From germline, CDR1 is SGHRS and CDR2 YFSETQ. CDR3 DNA: TGCGCCAGCAGCAACCGGGACAGCCTTGATGCCAGGGAGCTGTTTTTT. Encoded protein: CASSNRDSLDARELFF.

This clone was detected a few times. The chain recombines TRBV7-2 with TRBJ1-3; 9 bases are shared with TRBD1. The germline V gene encodes CDR1 SGHTA and CDR2 FQGNSA. The CDR3 is 15 amino acids. V lost 5 bases and J lost 3; bases outside the gene matches: 5. CDR3 residues: CASSPDRGFGNTIYF. CDR3 coding DNA: TGTGCCAGCAGCCCAGACAGGGGGTTTGGAAACACCATATATTTT.

The chain couples TRBV7-2 to TRBJ1-5; the match to TRBD1 covers 8 bases. In germline, CDR1 is SGHTA, CDR2 FQGNSA. V trimming: 5 bases; J trimming: 6 bases; junction bases outside the gene matches: 3. The CDR3 is 13 residues long. The CDR3: CASSADRGQPQHF. In DNA, the CDR3 is TGTGCCAGCAGCGCAGACAGGGGTCAGCCCCAGCATTTT.

The rearrangement links TRBV4-3 to TRBJ2-3; 10 bases match TRBD2. Losses at the gene ends were 1 base for V and 2 bases for J; bases not matched to a gene: 3. The V gene's germline CDR1 is LGHNA and CDR2 YSLEER. CDR3 length: 16 residues. CDR3 DNA sequence: TGCGCCAGCAGCCAAGTAGCGGGGGGCCTCACAGATACGCAGTATTTT. Translation gives CASSQVAGGLTDTQYF.

The chain joins TRBV9 to TRBJ1-6; TRBD1 is a possible D gene (6 bases). The length of the CDR3 is 14 residues. V dropped 7 bases and J dropped 5 bases, with 13 bases sitting between them. The V gene's germline CDR1 is SGDLS and CDR2 YYNGEE. The CDR3 protein is CASGRTENNSPLHF. In DNA form, the CDR3 reads TGTGCCAGCGGCAGGACAGAGAATAATTCACCCCTCCACTTT.

The chain combines TRBV10-1 with TRBJ2-5; 8 nucleotides match TRBD2. The CDR3 covers 16 residues. V lost 5 bases, J lost 3 bases, and 11 bases stayed unmatched. Germline V gives CDR1 WNHNN, CDR2 SYGVQD (reference sequence). Written as DNA, the CDR3 is TGCGCCAGCAGTTCCGGGGGAGCGGGAGTTGAAGAGACCCAGTACTTC. Translation gives CASSSGGAGVEETQYF.

This rearrangement joins TRBV2 to TRBJ2-7; D remains unclear. CDR3 length: 13 residues. The V gene's germline CDR1 is SNHLY and CDR2 FYNNEI. V was pared by 4 bases and J by 0 bases, with 7 bases between. This CDR3 is CASSVGSSYEQYF. The CDR3 coding sequence is TGTGCCAGCAGTGTCGGTAGCTCCTACGAGCAGTACTTC.

The J gene is TRBJ2-7, the V gene TRBV7-8; a possible D gene is TRBD1 (5 bases). The CDR3 runs to 13 residues. The germline V gene has CDR1 SGHVS and CDR2 FQNEAQ. The ends were cut back, 5 bases at V and 3 bases at J, with 11 bases in the middle. CDR3 region: CASSARAFYEQYV. DNA of the CDR3: TGTGCCAGCAGCGCCAGGGCCTTCTACGAGCAGTACGTC.

This clone appeared a single time. The chain joins TRBV6-6 to TRBJ2-7; D is uncertain. V shed 0 bases and J shed 6 bases, with 9 bases lying between them. This CDR3 spans 13 amino acids. Germline V gene lookup returns CDR1 MNHNY and CDR2 SVGAGI (reference sequence). DNA for the CDR3: TGTGCCAGCAGTTACTCGAGTGCAGGCGAGCAGTACGTC. Residues: CASSYSSAGEQYV.

The CDR3 DNA follows: TGCAGCAAAAGTAGCGCCGGCACAGATACGCAGTATTTT. Amino acids: CSKSSAGTDTQYF. The rearrangement links TRBV29-1 to TRBJ2-3, with D tentatively TRBD2 (5 bases). In germline, CDR1 is SQVTM, CDR2 ANQGSEA. Trimming removed 8 bases at V and 1 base at J, with 13 bases between. CDR3 length: 13 residues.

In nucleotides, the CDR3 is TGTGCCAGCAGCCCCGGGGATAAGGGAAACATTCAGTACTTC. It codes for CASSPGDKGNIQYF. This chain joins TRBV11-3 and TRBJ2-4; maybe TRBD2 (5 bases). With 5 bases removed from V and 6 bases from J, the gap between germline ends came to 14 bases. This CDR3 contains 14 residues. Per the germline V gene, CDR1 is SGHNT and CDR2 is YENEEA.

There are a few counts of this clone. V usage is TRBV5-1 and J usage is TRBJ2-5; TRBD2 matches at 7 bases. Germline CDR1 reads SGHRS; CDR2 reads YFSETQ. The CDR3 extends over 15 amino acids. Trimming removed 1 base from V and 4 bases from J; junction bases left unmatched: 7. The CDR3 DNA sequence: TGCGCCAGCAGCTTGACGGGAGGTCCGCCAGAGACCCAGTACTTC. This codes for CASSLTGGPPETQYF. Filled out from reference TRBV5-1 and TRBJ2-5, the complete variable domain reads KAGVTQTPRYLIKTRGQQVTLSCSPISGHRSVSWYQQTPGQGLQFLFEYFSETQRNKGNFPGRFSGRQFSNSRSEMNVSTLELGDSALYLCASSLTGGPPETQYFGPGTRLLVL.

This chain connects TRBV10-2 to TRBJ2-7; 10 bases agree with TRBD1. The V gene's germline CDR1 is WSHSY and CDR2 SAAADI. The CDR3 sequence is 15 residues long. Unmatched junction bases numbered 8, after V lost 3 bases and J lost 6 bases. The CDR3 region has the DNA TGCGCCAGCAGTGATTCGGGGACAGGGGACCTCGAGCAGTACTTC. Translated: CASSDSGTGDLEQYF.